Here is one T cell receptor (beta chain) with its context. Antigen: not known. Assay used: immunoSEQ multiplex PCR; TCRdb lists only in-frame clones, some missing. The table records roughly 100,000 clones, roughly 88% of them present only once. This CDR3 spans 12 amino acids. The germline V and J ends were trimmed by 7 bases and 5 bases, with 8 bases remaining between them. The sample comes from a study of T cell responses to AZD1222 COVID-19 vaccine. General study findings and limits: None of the repertoires were sampled until the peak T cell response had passed. Recipients of AZD1222 seropositive at baseline numbered only 6 or 7. The donor group comprised mostly white British people and more females; the analysis possibly underestimated clonal diversity.

The receptor was isolated from an adult in good health. This rearrangement joins TRBV12-3 or TRBV12-4 to TRBJ2-2; no definite D call. The sequences come from peripheral blood, collected on day 0 of AZD1222 vaccination. CDR3 in DNA: TGTGCCAGCACCCTCGGGACCGGGGAGCTGTTTTTT. Protein product: CASTLGTGELFF.